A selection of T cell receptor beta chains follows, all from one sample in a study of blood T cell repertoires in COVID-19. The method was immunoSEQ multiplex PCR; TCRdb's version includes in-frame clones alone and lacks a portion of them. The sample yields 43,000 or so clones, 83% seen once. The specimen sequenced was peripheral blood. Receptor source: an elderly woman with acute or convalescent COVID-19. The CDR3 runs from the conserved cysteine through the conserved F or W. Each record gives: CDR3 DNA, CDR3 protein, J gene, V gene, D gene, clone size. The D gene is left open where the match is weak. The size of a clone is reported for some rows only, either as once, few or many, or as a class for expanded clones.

TGTGCCAGCGCGGTTTCTAACTATGGCTACACCTTC	CASAVSNYGYTF	TRBJ1-2	TRBV7-8	.	.
TGTGCCAGCAGGGACAGGGTAGGCGGGGGTGGCTACACCTTC	CASRDRVGGGGYTF	TRBJ1-2	TRBV6-5	TRBD1	.
TGTGCCAGCAGCAAACTAGCGGGGGGGCGAGAGACCCAGTACTTC	CASSKLAGGRETQYF	TRBJ2-5	TRBV5-6	TRBD2	.
TGTGCCAGCAGCCCGAGGGTTATATATGGAAACACCATATATTTT	CASSPRVIYGNTIYF	TRBJ1-3	TRBV11-2	.	.
TGTGCCATCGGGAGCCCAGCGGGGGTCTCCCTTGCCTACAATGAGCAGTTCTTC	CAIGSPAGVSLAYNEQFF	TRBJ2-1	TRBV10-3	TRBD2	.
TGTGCCAGCTCACCATACTACAGGGGCTACTCCTACAATGAGCAGTTCTTC	CASSPYYRGYSYNEQFF	TRBJ2-1	TRBV18	TRBD1	once
TGTGCCAGCAGCCCCTGGGAGAACCCCTATGGCTACACCTTC	CASSPWENPYGYTF	TRBJ1-2	TRBV3-1/TRBV3-2	.	.
TGCGCCAGCAGCCAAGATGCCGCTAGCGGGGTAACAGATACGCAGTATTTT	CASSQDAASGVTDTQYF	TRBJ2-3	TRBV4-1	TRBD2	once
TGCGCCAGCAGTGCGGGGGGGGAAGAGACCCAGTACTTC	CASSAGGEETQYF	TRBJ2-5	TRBV10-2	TRBD2	.
TGTGCCAGCAGCTCCCAAGCAGGGGGCTCCTACGAGCAGTACTTC	CASSSQAGGSYEQYF	TRBJ2-7	TRBV7-6	TRBD1	.
TGTGCCAGCAGCCAGATTACAGGGTCTGGAAACACCATATATTTT	CASSQITGSGNTIYF	TRBJ1-3	TRBV9	.	.
TGTGCCAGCAGCTTAAGACAGGGCAACACTGAAGCTTTCTTT	CASSLRQGNTEAFF	TRBJ1-1	TRBV7-3	TRBD1	.
TGTGCCAGCAGCTTGGAGGGACAGGGGGCGAGAGGCTACACCTTC	CASSLEGQGARGYTF	TRBJ1-2	TRBV5-5	TRBD1	.
TGTACCAGCAGCCCGACAGGGAACAAGCACGAGCAGTACTTC	CTSSPTGNKHEQYF	TRBJ2-7	TRBV11-1	TRBD1	.
TGTGCCAGCAGTGAGGGGACAGGAGCAAACACCATATATTTT	CASSEGTGANTIYF	TRBJ1-3	TRBV6-1	TRBD1	.
TGTGCCAGTAGTATTCCCCGCGACAGGGGAATTTTTGAAAAACTGTTTTTT	CASSIPRDRGIFEKLFF	TRBJ1-4	TRBV19	TRBD1	.
TGTGCCAGCAGCCCCGGCGGAACCATGAACACTGAAGCTTTCTTT	CASSPGGTMNTEAFF	TRBJ1-1	TRBV6-5	.	.
TGTGCCAGTAGTAGCCCTAAAGGGGGGGAAGTTGTGCAGTACTTC	CASSSPKGGEVVQYF	TRBJ2-7	TRBV19	.	.
TGTGCCAGCAGCCTAAACAATCAGCCCCAGCATTTT	CASSLNNQPQHF	TRBJ1-5	TRBV3-1/TRBV3-2	.	.
TGTGCCACCAGCAGAGATTTGTCGGGTGAAGCTTTCTTT	CATSRDLSGEAFF	TRBJ1-1	TRBV15	.	.
TGTGCCAGTAGTCCCGCGACAGGGATCAACACTGAAGCTTTCTTT	CASSPATGINTEAFF	TRBJ1-1	TRBV19	TRBD1	.
TGCGCCAGCAGCAACGACAGGGGGCGCCGGGGGTATCAGCCCCAGCATTTT	CASSNDRGRRGYQPQHF	TRBJ1-5	TRBV4-1	TRBD1	.
TGCGCCAGCAGCTTGGCGGGACAGGGGAACACTGAAGCTTTCTTT	CASSLAGQGNTEAFF	TRBJ1-1	TRBV5-1	TRBD1	.
TGTGCCATCAAGTCGGGAACTAGCGGGGGGGCCAGAGAGCAGTTCTTC	CAIKSGTSGGAREQFF	TRBJ2-1	TRBV10-3	TRBD2	.
TGCGCCAGCAGCTGGGGACAGCCGCTTTATGGCTACACCTTC	CASSWGQPLYGYTF	TRBJ1-2	TRBV5-1	TRBD1	.
TGTGCCAGTAGGACACCCATCCCACCCTATGGCTACACCTTC	CASRTPIPPYGYTF	TRBJ1-2	TRBV19	.	.
TGTGCTAGTGGTTTGGACGGTAGAACAGATACGCAGTATTTT	CASGLDGRTDTQYF	TRBJ2-3	TRBV12-5	.	.
TGTGCCAGCAGATCGGGACAGGGGATTGAAAAACTGTTTTTT	CASRSGQGIEKLFF	TRBJ1-4	TRBV6-6	TRBD1	.
TGCAGCGTTGGGCTCTTTAGCACAGATACGCAGTATTTT	CSVGLFSTDTQYF	TRBJ2-3	TRBV29-1	.	.
TGTGCCAGCTCACCCGCCGGCAGGACTAACTATGGCTACACCTTC	CASSPAGRTNYGYTF	TRBJ1-2	TRBV18	.	.
TGTGCCAGTAGCGGGACCAACAGGGTCACCGGGGAGCTGTTTTTT	CASSGTNRVTGELFF	TRBJ2-2	TRBV19	.	.
TGTGCCAGCAGCACCCGACAGGGGACAGATACGCAGTATTTT	CASSTRQGTDTQYF	TRBJ2-3	TRBV11-3	TRBD1	.
TGTGCCAGCAGCCAGTCAACGAGGACTGAAGCTTTCTTT	CASSQSTRTEAFF	TRBJ1-1	TRBV14	.	.
TGCAGTGCTAGTGGGACAGGGTGGAGCGAGCAGTACTTC	CSASGTGWSEQYF	TRBJ2-7	TRBV20-1	TRBD1	.
TGTGCCAGCAGGGGAGGGCCGAAAGAGACCCAGTACTTC	CASRGGPKETQYF	TRBJ2-5	TRBV6-5	TRBD2	.
TGTGCCAGCAGCCCCGCAGGGTCCGGTAGAAACACCATATATTTT	CASSPAGSGRNTIYF	TRBJ1-3	TRBV7-9	.	few
TGCAGCGTTGAAACCAGGGGCCGAGCAGCTGGCTACACCTTC	CSVETRGRAAGYTF	TRBJ1-2	TRBV29-1	.	.
TGTGCCAGCAGCCGGACTAGCGGAGTCACAGATACGCAGTATTTT	CASSRTSGVTDTQYF	TRBJ2-3	TRBV14	TRBD2	.
TGTGCCAGCAGCTTAGCTAGCGGGGGGGCTAGAGAGACCCAGTACTTC	CASSLASGGARETQYF	TRBJ2-5	TRBV7-2	TRBD2	.
TGTGCCAGCAGGGACAGGGCGTACACTGAAGCTTTCTTT	CASRDRAYTEAFF	TRBJ1-1	TRBV10-3	TRBD1	.
TGCGCCAGCAGCTTGGAGGGACAGACCTACGAGCAGTACTTC	CASSLEGQTYEQYF	TRBJ2-7	TRBV5-1	TRBD1	.
TGTGCCAGCAGTTCCTCAGATACGCAGTATTTT	CASSSSDTQYF	TRBJ2-3	TRBV13	.	.
TGTGCCAGCAGCCAACAGGGGAACACTGAAGCTTTCTTT	CASSQQGNTEAFF	TRBJ1-1	TRBV6-6	.	.
TGTGCCAGCAAGCGCGGTTACGAGCAGTACTTC	CASKRGYEQYF	TRBJ2-7	TRBV25-1	.	.
TGTGCCAGCAGCTTCGGACAGGGCGGCTCCGGGGAGCTGTTTTTT	CASSFGQGGSGELFF	TRBJ2-2	TRBV7-6	TRBD1	.
TGCGCCAGCAGCTTGGAAACAGGTTTCTATGGCTACACCTTC	CASSLETGFYGYTF	TRBJ1-2	TRBV5-1	.	.
TGCGCCAGCAGTCAGTACGCCGTTGAGTCTCCTAATGAAAAACTGTTTTTT	CASSQYAVESPNEKLFF	TRBJ1-4	TRBV23-1	.	.
TGTGCCAGCAGCTTAGGGACAGGGGGCCTGAACATTCAGTACTTC	CASSLGTGGLNIQYF	TRBJ2-4	TRBV11-1	TRBD1	.
TGTGCCAGCAGTCACAGGGGTCTCAATGAGCAGTTCTTC	CASSHRGLNEQFF	TRBJ2-1	TRBV12-3/TRBV12-4	TRBD1	.